The 3 T cell receptor beta chains below were found in one sample sequenced in a study of T cells after yellow fever vaccination. MiXCR, run by TCRdb on the 5' RACE reads, gives a single entry per CDR3 protein. The sample records a few hundred thousand distinct CDR3 sequences, roughly 4.3% being singletons. The material was PBMCs, obtained 5 days after the yellow fever booster vaccination. The receptors come from a man aged 18 to 35 who received the YFV17D yellow fever vaccine.

The rearrangement links TRBV7-2 to TRBJ2-7; D uncertain. The length of the CDR3 is 17 residues. In germline, CDR1 is SGHTA, CDR2 FQGNSA. Trimming left V 0 bases short and J 3 bases short, with 18 bases between. CDR3 region: CASSLAYLGSLVYEQYF. CDR3 nucleotides: TGTGCCAGCAGCTTAGCCTACCTTGGATCCCTAGTCTACGAGCAGTACTTC. Combining the CDR3 with reference TRBV7-2 and TRBJ2-7 gives the whole variable domain GAGVSQSPSNKVTEKGKDVELRCDPISGHTALYWYRQSLGQGLEFLIYFQGNSAPDKSGLPSDRFSAERTGGSVSTLTIQRTQQEDSAVYLCASSLAYLGSLVYEQYFGPGTRLTVT.

The rearrangement links TRBV4-1 to TRBJ1-6, with D hard to call. The ends were cut back, 3 bases at V and 7 bases at J, with 10 bases in the middle. The CDR3 extends over 14 amino acids. The germline V gene has CDR1 MGHRA and CDR2 YSYEKL. The CDR3 protein is CASSQAPTNSPLHF. The CDR3 DNA sequence: TGCGCCAGCAGCCAGGCCCCGACAAATTCACCCCTCCACTTT.

The sample holds a few counts of this clonotype. The chain joins TRBV28 to TRBJ2-7; D is unclear. The CDR3 covers 12 residues. Deletions cut 5 bases from V and 5 bases from J, with 10 bases between. Germline CDR1 is MDHEN and CDR2 is SYDVKM. CDR3: CASSPPTDEQYF. The CDR3, as DNA: TGTGCCAGCAGTCCGCCTACGGACGAGCAGTACTTC.